A selection of T cell receptor beta chains follows, all from one sample in a study of T cell repertoires in cytomegalovirus infection. The antigens of these receptors remain unknown. TCRdb reprocessed the reads with MiXCR, giving one entry per CDR3 protein. The sample includes fewer than 850,000 distinct CDR3 sequences, almost 30% seen only once; the top ten take approximately 14%. The source was cultured CD8+ T cells from PBMCs, collected from culture after CMV antigen stimulation. Receptor source: a human donor in good health (CMV status not recorded). Some clones in this sample may be carry-over from other donors' samples. CDR3s include the opening cysteine and the closing phenylalanine or tryptophan. The D gene is left open where the match is weak. A row's size may be missing; if present it is once, few, many or a size class.

j_gene: TRBJ2-3
v_gene: TRBV4-1
abundance: many
d_gene: -
CDR3nt: TGCGCCAGCAGCCAAGAGAGACGGAGACCCACAGATACGCAGTATTTT
CDR3aa: CASSQERRRPTDTQYF

j_gene: TRBJ2-1
v_gene: TRBV24-1
abundance: few
d_gene: -
CDR3nt: TGTGCCACCAGTGTCACCGAAGGCGATGAGCAGTTCTTC
CDR3aa: CATSVTEGDEQFF

j_gene: TRBJ1-2
v_gene: TRBV27
abundance: -
d_gene: -
CDR3nt: TGTGCCAGCAGTTTAGGTCAGGGACATTCTGGCTACACCTTC
CDR3aa: CASSLGQGHSGYTF

j_gene: TRBJ1-4
v_gene: TRBV7-9
abundance: -
d_gene: TRBD1
CDR3nt: TGTGCCAGCAGCGCATACGGACAGGCTGAAAAACTGTTTTTT
CDR3aa: CASSAYGQAEKLFF

j_gene: TRBJ1-2
v_gene: TRBV7-8
abundance: -
d_gene: -
CDR3nt: TGTGCCAGCAGCCCTAAAAAACACAGGGAATTGGGCTACACCTTC
CDR3aa: CASSPKKHRELGYTF

j_gene: TRBJ2-6
v_gene: TRBV7-9
abundance: many
d_gene: TRBD2
CDR3nt: TGTGCCAGCAGCTCGGGAGCGGGGGCCTACTCTGGGGCCAACGTCCTGACTTTC
CDR3aa: CASSSGAGAYSGANVLTF

j_gene: TRBJ2-5
v_gene: TRBV27
abundance: few
d_gene: -
CDR3nt: TGTGCCAGCAGTTTTTTAGGGGAAAGGACCCAGTACTTC
CDR3aa: CASSFLGERTQYF

j_gene: TRBJ2-1
v_gene: TRBV19
abundance: -
d_gene: -
CDR3nt: TGTGCCAGTACCAAAGCGGTGTCCTACAATGAGCAGTTCTTC
CDR3aa: CASTKAVSYNEQFF

j_gene: TRBJ1-2
v_gene: TRBV12-5
abundance: few
d_gene: -
CDR3nt: TGTGCTAGTGGTTTGGACCCCTATCGTAGACAAGCCAACTATGGCTACACCTTC
CDR3aa: CASGLDPYRRQANYGYTF

j_gene: TRBJ1-2
v_gene: TRBV6-2/TRBV6-3
abundance: -
d_gene: TRBD1
CDR3nt: TGTGCCAGCAGTCGACAGGGGGCAGATGGCTACACCTTC
CDR3aa: CASSRQGADGYTF

j_gene: TRBJ2-1
v_gene: TRBV7-9
abundance: -
d_gene: -
CDR3nt: TGTGCCAGCAGCTCTCAGGGGACCGACTCCTACAATGAGCAGTTCTTC
CDR3aa: CASSSQGTDSYNEQFF

j_gene: TRBJ2-7
v_gene: TRBV7-6
abundance: -
d_gene: -
CDR3nt: TGTGCCAGCAGCTCCTTCAGTGGCCCCTCCTACGAGCAGTACTTC
CDR3aa: CASSSFSGPSYEQYF

j_gene: TRBJ2-3
v_gene: TRBV29-1
abundance: few
d_gene: -
CDR3nt: TGCAGCGTTGTGTTCGAGAGCACAGATACGCAGTATTTT
CDR3aa: CSVVFESTDTQYF

j_gene: TRBJ1-2
v_gene: TRBV6-2/TRBV6-3
abundance: once
d_gene: -
CDR3nt: TGTGCCAGCAGTTACTCTCCCAAAGCGGGCTACACCTTC
CDR3aa: CASSYSPKAGYTF

j_gene: TRBJ1-1
v_gene: TRBV7-2
abundance: many
d_gene: -
CDR3nt: TGTGCCAGCAGCTTAGGGGACCCTACCACGGCTTTCTTT
CDR3aa: CASSLGDPTTAFF

j_gene: TRBJ1-5
v_gene: TRBV5-5
abundance: -
d_gene: -
CDR3nt: TGTGCCAGCACTAACGGCGGCGAATCCCAGCATTTT
CDR3aa: CASTNGGESQHF

j_gene: TRBJ2-7
v_gene: TRBV7-9
abundance: -
d_gene: TRBD1
CDR3nt: TGTGCCAGTTCCCCGACAGGGGTTCTACACGAGCAGTACTTC
CDR3aa: CASSPTGVLHEQYF

j_gene: TRBJ2-4
v_gene: TRBV10-3
abundance: many
d_gene: -
CDR3nt: TGTGCCATCAGTGAAGGCATGAACATTCAGTACTTC
CDR3aa: CAISEGMNIQYF

j_gene: TRBJ1-1
v_gene: TRBV7-6
abundance: -
d_gene: -
CDR3nt: TGTGCCAGCAGCTTAGGTGAGGGGGTCGGTGAAGCTTTCTTT
CDR3aa: CASSLGEGVGEAFF

j_gene: TRBJ2-3
v_gene: TRBV12-3/TRBV12-4
abundance: -
d_gene: TRBD2
CDR3nt: TGTGCCAGCAGTTTGTATTTGTTGATAGCGGGGGAAGGAGACACGCAGTATTTT
CDR3aa: CASSLYLLIAGEGDTQYF

j_gene: TRBJ2-5
v_gene: TRBV5-1
abundance: few
d_gene: -
CDR3nt: TGCGCCAGCAGCTTGGGTAACAGCCAAGCGGGAGAGACCCAGTACTTC
CDR3aa: CASSLGNSQAGETQYF

j_gene: TRBJ2-1
v_gene: TRBV19
abundance: few
d_gene: TRBD1
CDR3nt: TGTGCCAGTACTGGGGCAGGGGGAGATGAGCAGTTCTTC
CDR3aa: CASTGAGGDEQFF

j_gene: TRBJ2-1
v_gene: TRBV6-6
abundance: -
d_gene: -
CDR3nt: TGTGCCAGCACCAACCCCACTAGCGAGCAGTTCTTC
CDR3aa: CASTNPTSEQFF

j_gene: TRBJ1-2
v_gene: TRBV7-6
abundance: few
d_gene: -
CDR3nt: TGTGCCAGCAGAGATACAAGAATTTATGGCTACACCTTC
CDR3aa: CASRDTRIYGYTF

j_gene: TRBJ1-5
v_gene: TRBV27
abundance: many
d_gene: -
CDR3nt: TGTGCCAGCAGCTTCACTGGGGGGCAGCCCCAGCATTTT
CDR3aa: CASSFTGGQPQHF

j_gene: TRBJ2-2
v_gene: TRBV27
abundance: -
d_gene: TRBD2
CDR3nt: TGTTCCAGCAGCCTCTTTAGCGGGGGGGCCACCGGGGAGCTGTTTTTT
CDR3aa: CSSSLFSGGATGELFF

j_gene: TRBJ1-2
v_gene: TRBV3-1
abundance: -
d_gene: -
CDR3nt: TGTGCCAGCAGCCAAGCTACATGGGGAAACAGGGCCCATGGCTACACCTTC
CDR3aa: CASSQATWGNRAHGYTF

j_gene: TRBJ2-5
v_gene: TRBV4-1
abundance: -
d_gene: TRBD2
CDR3nt: TGCGCCAGCAGCCAAGAATCGGGGGGAAAGACCCAGTACTTC
CDR3aa: CASSQESGGKTQYF

j_gene: TRBJ1-4
v_gene: TRBV2
abundance: -
d_gene: -
CDR3nt: TGTGCCAGCAGTGATCTCCGGGCCGATAATCTCAATGAAAAACTGTTTTTT
CDR3aa: CASSDLRADNLNEKLFF

j_gene: TRBJ1-5
v_gene: TRBV9
abundance: -
d_gene: -
CDR3nt: TGTGCCAGCAGCGTAGAAGGAAGGGAAATCGGCAATCAGCCCCAGCATTTT
CDR3aa: CASSVEGREIGNQPQHF

j_gene: TRBJ2-7
v_gene: TRBV6-5
abundance: -
d_gene: -
CDR3nt: TGTGCCAGCAGTTACTCGATGGGTAGGGCCGACTACGAGCAGTACTTC
CDR3aa: CASSYSMGRADYEQYF

j_gene: TRBJ1-6
v_gene: TRBV6-2/TRBV6-3
abundance: -
d_gene: -
CDR3nt: TGTGCCAGCAGTTACCCCGGGGACCTCCACTTT
CDR3aa: CASSYPGDLHF

j_gene: TRBJ2-3
v_gene: TRBV7-6
abundance: many
d_gene: -
CDR3nt: TGTGCCAGCAGCTTAACCGAGACGGGAGATACGCAGTATTTT
CDR3aa: CASSLTETGDTQYF

j_gene: TRBJ1-1
v_gene: TRBV10-2
abundance: -
d_gene: -
CDR3nt: TGCGCCAGCACCCATATCATGAACACTGAAGCTTTCTTT
CDR3aa: CASTHIMNTEAFF

j_gene: TRBJ2-3
v_gene: TRBV6-5
abundance: -
d_gene: -
CDR3nt: TGTGCCAGCAGTTACTCGAATGCCAGCCCAGATACGCAGTATTTT
CDR3aa: CASSYSNASPDTQYF

j_gene: TRBJ1-5
v_gene: TRBV6-6
abundance: few
d_gene: TRBD1
CDR3nt: TGTGCCAGCAGTTACTCGGTCGGACAGGGGACGATTCAGCCCCAGCATTTT
CDR3aa: CASSYSVGQGTIQPQHF

j_gene: TRBJ2-5
v_gene: TRBV20-1
abundance: few
d_gene: -
CDR3nt: TGCAGTGCCCTCACCCGGGGGACCCAGTACTTC
CDR3aa: CSALTRGTQYF

j_gene: TRBJ1-2
v_gene: TRBV2
abundance: -
d_gene: -
CDR3nt: TGTGCCAGCAGTTTAGGGGCGGTCGGGTTCTATGGCTACACCTTC
CDR3aa: CASSLGAVGFYGYTF

j_gene: TRBJ2-1
v_gene: TRBV2
abundance: -
d_gene: -
CDR3nt: TGTGCCAGCAGTGAGAATCCGCAGCAGACGAATGAGCAGTTCTTC
CDR3aa: CASSENPQQTNEQFF

j_gene: TRBJ1-2
v_gene: TRBV12-3/TRBV12-4
abundance: few
d_gene: -
CDR3nt: TGTGCCAGCAGAGGAGGGGTTGACTATGGCTACACCTTC
CDR3aa: CASRGGVDYGYTF

j_gene: TRBJ1-2
v_gene: TRBV7-9
abundance: -
d_gene: -
CDR3nt: TGTGCCAGCAGCTTCATTGTGGAGAAGGGCTACACCTTC
CDR3aa: CASSFIVEKGYTF

j_gene: TRBJ1-1
v_gene: TRBV6-5
abundance: -
d_gene: -
CDR3nt: TGTGCCAGCAGCCTTACCAATAGGGGCGGGGACACTGAAGCTTTCTTT
CDR3aa: CASSLTNRGGDTEAFF

j_gene: TRBJ2-1
v_gene: TRBV4-2
abundance: few
d_gene: -
CDR3nt: TGTGCCAGCAGCCAAGCTTTTTCCGGGTACAATGAGCAGTTCTTC
CDR3aa: CASSQAFSGYNEQFF

j_gene: TRBJ2-3
v_gene: TRBV13
abundance: -
d_gene: TRBD2
CDR3nt: TGTGCCAGCAAACCCCCAGCGGGGGCACACACAGATACGCAGTATTTT
CDR3aa: CASKPPAGAHTDTQYF